This T cell receptor (beta chain) appears in the sequencing data of a study of cytomegalovirus exposure and HLA in healthy donors. PCR primers comprised 60 Vbeta and 13 Jbeta primers. Clones were sequenced by immunoSEQ multiplex PCR, and TCRdb holds only the in-frame ones, with some missing. The data contain roughly 100,000 clones, around 72% of them seen just once; the ten biggest clones take up over 2%. With 7 bases removed from V and 8 bases from J, the gap between germline ends came to 8 bases. The CDR3 covers 10 residues. From germline, CDR1 is DFQATT and CDR2 SNEGSKA (reference sequence). General study results and limits: Later genetic work tied a missense DCLRE1C variant to beta-chain V and J trimming. For cytomegalovirus status, the classifier reportedly gave diagnoses with high specificity and sensitivity. In an earlier analysis, productive rearrangement rates for most beta V segments clustered near 90% or 30%. TCR beta sequences reportedly predicted most subjects' HLA-A and HLA-B alleles accurately.

Of note for this clone: The target antigen is unknown.

The TCR sequence derives from a man aged 25-40 years in good health and CMV-seronegative. The genes are TRBV20-1 and TRBJ2-2; unclear D gene. The sequencing sample was made of PBMCs. This chain's CDR3 is CSDNWGELFF. The CDR3 DNA follows: TGCAGTGATAACTGGGGGGAGCTGTTTTTT.